A selection of T cell receptor beta chains follows, all from one sample in a study of CD8 T cells in ankylosing spondylitis. TCRdb itself ran the 5' RACE reads through MiXCR, one entry per CDR3 protein. Here the sample spans tens of thousands of distinct CDR3 sequences, around 25% being singletons. The sequencing sample was made of blood, either unsorted or a sorted T cell fraction (not recorded which). These receptors originate from a male donor with ankylosing spondylitis or in good health (not recorded which). Each CDR3 is given with its conserved first and last residue. The D gene is left open where the match is weak. Clone sizes are given selectively: once, few, many, or a class where the clone is expanded.

abundance | d_gene | j_gene | v_gene | CDR3nt | CDR3aa
- | - | TRBJ2-1 | TRBV10-3 | TGTGCCATCAGTGGGGAGGGGGGATTGAATGAGCAGTTCTTC | CAISGEGGLNEQFF
- | - | TRBJ2-1 | TRBV5-1 | TGCGCCAGCAGCTTGGGCTCGGGAGCCACGAGCCTGAATGAGCAGTTCTTC | CASSLGSGATSLNEQFF
- | - | TRBJ1-5 | TRBV7-2 | TGTGCCAGCAGCCGAGTTAGCAATCAGCCCCAGCATTTT | CASSRVSNQPQHF
- | - | TRBJ1-1 | TRBV6-1 | TGTGCCAGCAGTGAATTGGGAGGCACTGAAGCTTTCTTT | CASSELGGTEAFF
few | - | TRBJ2-7 | TRBV5-1 | TGCGCCAGCAGCCCGATCGGGTATTACGAGCAGTACTTC | CASSPIGYYEQYF
- | - | TRBJ2-7 | TRBV11-3 | TGTGCCAGCAGCTTCCGAAGGGATGCCGAGCAGTACTTC | CASSFRRDAEQYF
- | - | TRBJ2-1 | TRBV12-3/TRBV12-4 | TGTGCCAGCAGCCAGGACAGCGTATACAATGAGCAGTTCTTC | CASSQDSVYNEQFF
few | TRBD2 | TRBJ2-7 | TRBV5-1 | TGCGCCAGCAGCTCCTGGACTAGCGGGAGCTACGAGCAGTACTTC | CASSSWTSGSYEQYF
- | - | TRBJ2-1 | TRBV6-4 | TGTGCCAGCAGGGATAAAACAGAGTCCAATGAGCAGTTCTTC | CASRDKTESNEQFF
- | - | TRBJ2-2 | TRBV3-1 | TGTGCCATCTGTTTCCTCACTCCAGGGAGCGTGGGTCACACCGGGGAGCTGTTTTTT | CAICFLTPGSVGHTGELFF
many | TRBD1 | TRBJ2-3 | TRBV20-1 | TGCAGTGCTAGAGTTGGCAGGGGGCAAGATACGCAGTATTTT | CSARVGRGQDTQYF
- | TRBD2 | TRBJ2-3 | TRBV5-8 | TGTGCCAGCAGGTTCCAATTCTCGGGACTAGCGGGAGTAGGCCCGAGCACAGATACGCAGTATTTT | CASRFQFSGLAGVGPSTDTQYF
- | TRBD1 | TRBJ1-1 | TRBV28 | TGTGCCAGCAGTTCGACAGGGGGGAAAGCTTTCTTT | CASSSTGGKAFF
few | - | TRBJ2-3 | TRBV5-1 | TGCGCCAGCAGCCTTTTGGATACGCAGTATTTT | CASSLLDTQYF
many | TRBD1 | TRBJ1-1 | TRBV6-1 | TGTGCCAGCAGGTCAGACAGGGTGAACACTGAAGCTTTCTTT | CASRSDRVNTEAFF
- | TRBD2 | TRBJ2-3 | TRBV7-2 | TGTGCCAGCAGCTTAGGGGGCGGGGGAAGCACAGATACGCAGTATTTT | CASSLGGGGSTDTQYF